This TCR beta chain was sequenced for a study of neurological immune-mediated disorders. Study-level results: Levels of TCR clonal expansion peaked in HTLV-1-associated myelopathy and reached their lowest in multiple sclerosis, under those of healthy controls. Neither clinical nor MRI features were associated with the multiple sclerosis repertoire cluster.

The cDNA came from 5'RACE, which used 10-nucleotide random UMIs. One entry per CDR3 protein results from TCRdb running MiXCR on the 5' RACE reads. In the table there are about 66,000 distinct CDR3 sequences, roughly 3.9% of which are singletons. This clonotype was seen at least ten times. Its antigen is currently unknown. V shed 1 base and J shed 7 bases, with 5 bases lying between them. This CDR3 comprises 12 residues. CDR1 and CDR2 from the germline V gene are SGDLS and YYNGEE. This receptor was taken from a man under 40 with multiple sclerosis. The V and J genes are TRBV9 and TRBJ2-2, with no clear D. Material: PBMCs. CDR3 nucleotide sequence: TGTGCCAGCAGCGTAAATGGCGGGGAGCTGTTTTTT. Translation gives CASSVNGGELFF.